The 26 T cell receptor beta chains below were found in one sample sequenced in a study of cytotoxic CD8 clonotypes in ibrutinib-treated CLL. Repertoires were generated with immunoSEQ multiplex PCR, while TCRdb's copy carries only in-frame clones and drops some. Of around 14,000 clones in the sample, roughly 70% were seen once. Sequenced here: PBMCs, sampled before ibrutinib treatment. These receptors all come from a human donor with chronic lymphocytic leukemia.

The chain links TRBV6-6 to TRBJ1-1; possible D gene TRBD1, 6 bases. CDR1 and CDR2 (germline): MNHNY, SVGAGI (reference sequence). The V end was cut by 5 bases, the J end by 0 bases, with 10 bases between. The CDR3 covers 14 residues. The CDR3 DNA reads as TGTGCCAGCAGTACGGGACACCTGAACACTGAAGCTTTCTTT. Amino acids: CASSTGHLNTEAFF.

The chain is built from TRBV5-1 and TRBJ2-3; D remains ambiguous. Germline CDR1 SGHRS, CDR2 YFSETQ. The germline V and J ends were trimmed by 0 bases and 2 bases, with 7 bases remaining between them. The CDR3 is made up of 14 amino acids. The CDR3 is CASSLAGITDTQYF. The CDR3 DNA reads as TGCGCCAGCAGCTTGGCCGGTATCACAGATACGCAGTATTTT.

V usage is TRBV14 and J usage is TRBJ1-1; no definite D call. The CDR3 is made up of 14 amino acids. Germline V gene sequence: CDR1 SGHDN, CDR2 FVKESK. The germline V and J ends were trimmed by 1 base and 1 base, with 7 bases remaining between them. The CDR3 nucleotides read TGTGCCAGCAGCCAAGGTCTCGCGAACACTGAAGCTTTCTTT. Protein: CASSQGLANTEAFF.

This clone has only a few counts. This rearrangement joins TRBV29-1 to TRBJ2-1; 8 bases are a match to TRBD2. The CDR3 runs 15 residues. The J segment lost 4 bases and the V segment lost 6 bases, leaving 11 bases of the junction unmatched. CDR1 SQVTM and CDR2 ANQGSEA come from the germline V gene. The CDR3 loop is CSVTTGGLGYNEQFF. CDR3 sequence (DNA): TGCAGCGTCACAACGGGGGGGCTGGGGTACAATGAGCAGTTCTTC.

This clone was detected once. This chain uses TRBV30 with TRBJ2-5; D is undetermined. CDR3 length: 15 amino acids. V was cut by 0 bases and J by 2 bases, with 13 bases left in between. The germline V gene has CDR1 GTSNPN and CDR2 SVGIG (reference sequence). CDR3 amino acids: CAWSVPRRWQETQYF. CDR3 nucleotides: TGTGCCTGGAGTGTACCCCGGCGGTGGCAAGAGACCCAGTACTTC.

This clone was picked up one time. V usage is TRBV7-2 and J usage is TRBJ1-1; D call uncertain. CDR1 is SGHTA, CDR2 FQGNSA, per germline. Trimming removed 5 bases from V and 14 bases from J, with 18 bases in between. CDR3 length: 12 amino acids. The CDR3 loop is CASSPLTRGWFF. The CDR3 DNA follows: TGTGCCAGCAGCCCCCTCACACGGGGATGGTTCTTT. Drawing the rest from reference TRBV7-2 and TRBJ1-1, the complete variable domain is GAGVSQSPSNKVTEKGKDVELRCDPISGHTALYWYRQSLGQGLEFLIYFQGNSAPDKSGLPSDRFSAERTGGSVSTLTIQRTQQEDSAVYLCASSPLTRGWFFGQGTRLTVV.

CDR3 protein: CATSRDRADTQYF. The CDR3 nucleotides read TGTGCCACCAGCAGAGATCGGGCAGATACGCAGTATTTT. The chain uses TRBV15 and TRBJ2-3; D not resolved. This CDR3 has 13 amino acids. Germline V gene sequence: CDR1 LNHNV, CDR2 YYDKDF (reference sequence). Trimming pared 0 bases from V and 4 bases from J, leaving 5 bases between. Filled out from reference TRBV15 and TRBJ2-3, the complete variable domain reads DAMVIQNPRYQVTQFGKPVTLSCSQTLNHNVMYWYQQKSSQAPKLLFHYYDKDFNNEADTPDNFQSRRPNTSFCFLDIRSPGLGDTAMYLCATSRDRADTQYFGPGTRLTVL.

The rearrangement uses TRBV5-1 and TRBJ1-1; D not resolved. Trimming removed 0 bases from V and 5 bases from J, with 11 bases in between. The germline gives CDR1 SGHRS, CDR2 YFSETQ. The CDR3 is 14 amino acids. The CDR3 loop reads CASSLAGGETEAFF. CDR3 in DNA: TGCGCCAGCAGCTTGGCCGGTGGGGAAACTGAAGCTTTCTTT.

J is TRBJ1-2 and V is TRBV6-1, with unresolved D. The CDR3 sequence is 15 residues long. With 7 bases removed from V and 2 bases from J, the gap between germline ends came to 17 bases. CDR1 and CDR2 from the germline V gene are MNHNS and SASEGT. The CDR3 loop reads CASNHPPHGNYGYTF. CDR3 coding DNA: TGTGCCAGCAACCACCCCCCTCACGGGAACTATGGCTACACCTTC.

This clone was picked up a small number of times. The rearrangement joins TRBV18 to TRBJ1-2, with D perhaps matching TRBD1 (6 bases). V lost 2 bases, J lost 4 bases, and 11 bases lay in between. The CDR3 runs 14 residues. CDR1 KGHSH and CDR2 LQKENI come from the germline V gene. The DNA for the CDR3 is TGTGCCAGCTCACCAGAACAGGGCGGCTATGGCTACACCTTC. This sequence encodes CASSPEQGGYGYTF.

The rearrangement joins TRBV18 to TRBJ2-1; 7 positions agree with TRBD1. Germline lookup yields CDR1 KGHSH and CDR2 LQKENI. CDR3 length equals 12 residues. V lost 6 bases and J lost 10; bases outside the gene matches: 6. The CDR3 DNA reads TGTGCCAGCTCGCGCCCGACAGGGGAGCAGTTCTTC. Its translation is CASSRPTGEQFF.

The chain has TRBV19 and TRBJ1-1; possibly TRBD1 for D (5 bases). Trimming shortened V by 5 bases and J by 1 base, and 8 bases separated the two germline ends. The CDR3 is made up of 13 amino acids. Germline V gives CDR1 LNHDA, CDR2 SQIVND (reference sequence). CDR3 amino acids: CASSLQGNTEAFF. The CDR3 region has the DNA TGTGCCAGTAGTTTGCAGGGGAACACTGAAGCTTTCTTT. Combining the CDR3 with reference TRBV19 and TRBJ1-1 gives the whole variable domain DGGITQSPKYLFRKEGQNVTLSCEQNLNHDAMYWYRQDPGQGLRLIYYSQIVNDFQKGDIAEGYSVSREKKESFPLTVTSAQKNPTAFYLCASSLQGNTEAFFGQGTRLTVV.

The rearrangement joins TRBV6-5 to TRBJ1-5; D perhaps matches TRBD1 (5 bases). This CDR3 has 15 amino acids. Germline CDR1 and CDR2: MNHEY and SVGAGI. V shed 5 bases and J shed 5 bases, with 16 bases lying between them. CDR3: CASSRAGTLDQPQHF. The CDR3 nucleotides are TGTGCCAGCAGTAGAGCTGGGACCCTAGATCAGCCCCAGCATTTT.

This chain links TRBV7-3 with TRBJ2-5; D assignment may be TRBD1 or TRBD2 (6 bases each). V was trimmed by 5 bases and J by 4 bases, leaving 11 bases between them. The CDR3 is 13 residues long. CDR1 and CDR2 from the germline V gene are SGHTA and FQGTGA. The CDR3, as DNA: TGTGCCAGCAGCCTGGGGGGCCGAGAGACCCAGTACTTC. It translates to CASSLGGRETQYF.

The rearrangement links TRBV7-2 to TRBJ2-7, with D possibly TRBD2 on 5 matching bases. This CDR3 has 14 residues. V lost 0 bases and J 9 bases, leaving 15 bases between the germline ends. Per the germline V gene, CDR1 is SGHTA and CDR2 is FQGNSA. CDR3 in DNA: TGTGCCAGCAGCTTAGCGGTGGGGAGTGACGGGCAGTACTTC. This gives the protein CASSLAVGSDGQYF.

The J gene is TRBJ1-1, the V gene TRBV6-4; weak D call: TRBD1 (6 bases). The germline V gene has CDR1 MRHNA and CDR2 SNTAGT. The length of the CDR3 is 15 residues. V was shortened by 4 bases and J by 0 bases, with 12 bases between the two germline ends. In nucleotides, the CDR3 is TGTGCCAGCAGTGGGGGGGGCGCGGTGAACACTGAAGCTTTCTTT. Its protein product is CASSGGGAVNTEAFF.

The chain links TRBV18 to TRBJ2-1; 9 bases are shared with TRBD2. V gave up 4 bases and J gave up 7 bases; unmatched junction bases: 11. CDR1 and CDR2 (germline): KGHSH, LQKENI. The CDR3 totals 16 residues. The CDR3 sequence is CASSRPGLAYKNEQFF. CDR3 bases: TGTGCCAGCTCACGCCCGGGACTAGCCTACAAGAATGAGCAGTTCTTC.

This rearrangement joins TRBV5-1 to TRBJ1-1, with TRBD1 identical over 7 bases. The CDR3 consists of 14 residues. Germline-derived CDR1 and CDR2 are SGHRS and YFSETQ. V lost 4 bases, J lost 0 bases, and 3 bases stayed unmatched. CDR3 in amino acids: CASSPTGVNTEAFF. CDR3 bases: TGCGCCAGCAGCCCCACAGGGGTGAACACTGAAGCTTTCTTT.

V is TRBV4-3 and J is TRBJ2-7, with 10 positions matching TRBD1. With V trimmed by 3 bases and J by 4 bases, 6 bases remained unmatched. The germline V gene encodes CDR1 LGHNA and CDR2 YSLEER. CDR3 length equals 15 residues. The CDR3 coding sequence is TGCGCCAGCAGCCACCGGTTGGGACAGGGGTACGAGCAGTACTTC. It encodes CASSHRLGQGYEQYF.

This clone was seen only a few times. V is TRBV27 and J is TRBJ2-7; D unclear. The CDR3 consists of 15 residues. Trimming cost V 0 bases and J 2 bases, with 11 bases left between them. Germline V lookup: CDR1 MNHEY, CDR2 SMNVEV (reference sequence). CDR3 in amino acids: CASSLSFVVPYEQYF. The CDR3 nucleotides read TGTGCCAGCAGTTTATCGTTCGTAGTCCCCTACGAGCAGTACTTC.

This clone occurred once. This CDR3 reads CASRSLAPNQPQHF. The CDR3 DNA follows: TGTGCCAGTCGGTCCCTCGCTCCGAATCAGCCCCAGCATTTT. This chain joins TRBV19 and TRBJ1-5, with D hard to call. Trimming cost V 8 bases and J 4 bases, with 15 bases left between them. CDR1 and CDR2 (germline): LNHDA, SQIVND (reference sequence). The CDR3 loop spans 14 amino acids.

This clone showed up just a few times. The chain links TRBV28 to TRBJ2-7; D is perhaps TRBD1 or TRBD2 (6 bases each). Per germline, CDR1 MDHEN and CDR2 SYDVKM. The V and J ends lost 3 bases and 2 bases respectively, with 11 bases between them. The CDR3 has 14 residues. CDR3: CASSLGGFAYEQYF. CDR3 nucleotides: TGTGCCAGCAGTTTGGGGGGCTTCGCCTACGAGCAGTACTTC.

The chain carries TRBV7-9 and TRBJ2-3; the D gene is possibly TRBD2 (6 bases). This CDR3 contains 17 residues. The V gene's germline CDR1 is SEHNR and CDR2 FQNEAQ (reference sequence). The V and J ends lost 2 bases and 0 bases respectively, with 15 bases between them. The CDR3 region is CASSLPPGGDSTDTQYF. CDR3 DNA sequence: TGTGCCAGCAGCTTACCCCCGGGCGGGGATAGCACAGATACGCAGTATTTT. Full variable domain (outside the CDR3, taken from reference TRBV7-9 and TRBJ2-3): DTGVSQNPRHKITKRGQNVTFRCDPISEHNRLYWYRQTLGQGPEFLTYFQNEAQLEKSRLLSDRFSAERPKGSFSTLEIQRTEQGDSAMYLCASSLPPGGDSTDTQYFGPGTRLTVL.

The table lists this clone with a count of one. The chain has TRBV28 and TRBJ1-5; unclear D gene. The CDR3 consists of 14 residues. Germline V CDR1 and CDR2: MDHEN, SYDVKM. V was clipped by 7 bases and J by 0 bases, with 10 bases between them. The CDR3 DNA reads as TGTGCCAGCAAGCCCAGTTATAGCAATCAGCCCCAGCATTTT. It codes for CASKPSYSNQPQHF.

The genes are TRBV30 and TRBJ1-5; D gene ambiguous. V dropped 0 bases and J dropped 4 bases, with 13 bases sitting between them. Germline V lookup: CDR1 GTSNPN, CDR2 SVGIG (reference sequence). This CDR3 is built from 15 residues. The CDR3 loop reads CAWSVGPNPNQPQHF. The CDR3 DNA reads TGTGCCTGGAGTGTAGGGCCGAACCCAAATCAGCCCCAGCATTTT. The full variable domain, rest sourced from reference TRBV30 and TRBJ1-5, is SQTIHQWPATLVQPVGSPLSLECTVEGTSNPNLYWYRQAAGRGLQLLFYSVGIGQISSEVPQNLSASRPQDRQFILSSKKLLLSDSGFYLCAWSVGPNPNQPQHFGDGTRLSIL.

The CDR3 reads CASSPHRSTPKHF. Written as DNA, the CDR3 is TGTGCCAGCAGTCCCCACCGATCCACACCTAAGCATTTT. The gene calls are TRBV28 and TRBJ1-5; D is undetermined. Germline values: CDR1 MDHEN, CDR2 SYDVKM. The CDR3 sequence is 13 residues long. Trimming took off 5 bases at V and 14 bases at J, with 19 bases between the two ends. Drawing the rest from reference TRBV28 and TRBJ1-5, the complete variable domain is DVKVTQSSRYLVKRTGEKVFLECVQDMDHENMFWYRQDPGLGLRLIYFSYDVKMKEKGDIPEGYSVSREKKERFSLILESASTNQTSMYLCASSPHRSTPKHFGDGTRLSIL.